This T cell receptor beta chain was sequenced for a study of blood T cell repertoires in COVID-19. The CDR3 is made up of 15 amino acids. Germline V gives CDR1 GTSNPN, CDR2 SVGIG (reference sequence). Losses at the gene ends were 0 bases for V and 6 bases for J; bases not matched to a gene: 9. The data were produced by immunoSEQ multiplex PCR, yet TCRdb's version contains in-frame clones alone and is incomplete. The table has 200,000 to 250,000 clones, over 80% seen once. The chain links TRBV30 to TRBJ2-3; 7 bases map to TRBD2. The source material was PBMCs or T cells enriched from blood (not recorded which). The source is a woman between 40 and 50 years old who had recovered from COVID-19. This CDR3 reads CAWSVISGGGDTQYF. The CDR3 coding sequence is TGTGCCTGGAGTGTAATATCGGGAGGTGGGGATACGCAGTATTTT.